The rows below give T cell receptor beta chains drawn from one sample of a study of regulatory T cells in long-lasting Graves disease. A single record per CDR3 protein comes from TCRdb applying MiXCR to the multiplex PCR reads. The sample yields 250,000 to 300,000 distinct CDR3 sequences, around 18% seen once. This sample was also put to use in a study of T cells in Graves' hyperthyroidism and ophthalmopathy.

Here the sequenced sample was peripheral blood mononuclear cells (PBMCs), taken at new diagnosis, from a patient treated with antithyroid drugs. Receptors originate from a woman between 25 and 40 years old with Graves disease. Both conserved end residues are part of each CDR3. The D gene is left open where the match is weak. For some rows the clone size is stated as once, few or many, or as a class when expanded; others skip it.

TRBJ1-1,TRBV6-1,many,.,TGTGCCAGCAACTTGGCTGGGCCCCGGAACACTGAAGCTTTCTTT,CASNLAGPRNTEAFF
TRBJ1-5,TRBV2,many,.,TGTGCCAGCAGTGAACTGTCCGGGGGGCTATATAGCAATCAGCCCCAGCATTTT,CASSELSGGLYSNQPQHF
TRBJ2-3,TRBV3-1,once,.,TGTGCCAGCAGCCTAGACGGAAAAGGGACAGATACGCAGTATTTT,CASSLDGKGTDTQYF
TRBJ2-1,TRBV9,.,.,TGTGCCAGCACTCACAGGGGGGGGCCAGATAATGAGCAGTTCTTC,CASTHRGGPDNEQFF
TRBJ2-2,TRBV27,few,.,TGTGCCACCCACCCTGGAACTGGGGTGGCCGGGGAGCTGTTTTTT,CATHPGTGVAGELFF
TRBJ1-5,TRBV4-2,many,.,TGTGCCAGCAGCCAAGAACCTTATGACAGAGGCAATCAGCCCCAGCATTTT,CASSQEPYDRGNQPQHF
TRBJ1-1,TRBV6-2/TRBV6-3,many,.,TGTGCCAGCAGTCGAGGACTTAGGTACACTGAAGCTTTCTTT,CASSRGLRYTEAFF
TRBJ2-3,TRBV19,many,TRBD2,TGTGCCAGTAGTCCGGGACTAGCGGGGTCAGATACGCAGTATTTT,CASSPGLAGSDTQYF
TRBJ1-2,TRBV2,many,TRBD1,TGTGCCAGCAGGCCCAGGACAGGGGGCGCGTTGAATGGCTACACCTTC,CASRPRTGGALNGYTF
TRBJ2-3,TRBV20-1,.,TRBD2,TGCAGTGCTAGGATACTGGGACTAGCGGACACAGATACGCAGTATTTT,CSARILGLADTDTQYF
TRBJ1-4,TRBV19,few,TRBD1,TGTGCCAGTAGCCCCCCGACAGGGGGACGCGAAAAACTGTTTTTT,CASSPPTGGREKLFF
TRBJ2-7,TRBV18,many,.,TGTGCCAGCTCACCCGGGTACGAGCAGTACTTC,CASSPGYEQYF
TRBJ2-7,TRBV29-1,.,.,TGCAGCGTTGGTTCAGGGGCTACCTACGAGCAGTACTTC,CSVGSGATYEQYF
TRBJ2-3,TRBV10-3,.,TRBD2,TGTGCCAGCAAGACTAGCGGGTTCACAGATACGCAGTATTTT,CASKTSGFTDTQYF
TRBJ1-5,TRBV2,many,.,TGTGCCAGCACCGGCTTTGGCTATAGCAATCAGCCCCAGCATTTT,CASTGFGYSNQPQHF
TRBJ1-2,TRBV5-8,many,.,TGTGCCAGCAGCTTTTCCCCGTGGGATGGCTACACCTTC,CASSFSPWDGYTF
TRBJ1-1,TRBV27,many,TRBD1,TGTGCCAGCATACGTGTGGGGGACAGGGGGCGGAGGAACACTGAAGCTTTCTTT,CASIRVGDRGRRNTEAFF
TRBJ1-2,TRBV5-4,.,.,TGTGCCAGCAGCTTCCGGGGGCGTGCTGATGGCTACACCTTC,CASSFRGRADGYTF
TRBJ1-1,TRBV18,few,TRBD1,TGTGCCAGCTCGCGGACAGGGCGGAAAGCTTTCTTT,CASSRTGRKAFF
TRBJ2-3,TRBV2,many,.,TGTGCCGGAAGCCCCCAGGAGGGGGAGAGCACAGATACGCAGTATTTT,CAGSPQEGESTDTQYF
TRBJ1-4,TRBV4-1,many,.,TGCGCCAGCAGCCCCTCAGGGCAAGGCGGTAATGAAAAACTGTTTTTT,CASSPSGQGGNEKLFF
TRBJ2-7,TRBV13,many,.,TGTGCCAGCAGCCGTCCAGGAGGATACTACGAGCAGTACTTC,CASSRPGGYYEQYF
TRBJ2-5,TRBV6-1,.,.,TGTGCCGCCGGCCAGAGGCAAGAGACCCAGTACTTC,CAAGQRQETQYF
TRBJ2-5,TRBV3-1,many,TRBD1,TGTGCCAGCAGGCCTACTCCGGGACAGGGTCAAGAGACCCAGTACTTC,CASRPTPGQGQETQYF
TRBJ1-5,TRBV19,few,TRBD1,TGTGCCAGTAGCCGACAGGGGGCTGATCAGCCCCAGCATTTT,CASSRQGADQPQHF
TRBJ2-7,TRBV7-6,many,TRBD1,TGTGCCAGCAGCCCCGGGACAGTACTATACGAGCAGTACTTC,CASSPGTVLYEQYF
TRBJ2-6,TRBV20-1,.,.,TGCAGTGCTAGAGTCCAAGTCTCTGGGGCCAACGTCCTGACTTTC,CSARVQVSGANVLTF
TRBJ1-1,TRBV11-2,many,.,TGTGCCAGCAGCTTGGCTCAGAGGATTATGGGGAGAGCTTTCTTT,CASSLAQRIMGRAFF
TRBJ1-5,TRBV10-3,many,TRBD1,TGTGCCATCAGTGAGTCGTTAGGGGGCCATCAGCCCCAGCATTTT,CAISESLGGHQPQHF
TRBJ1-2,TRBV12-3/TRBV12-4,many,.,TGTGCCAGCAGCGATGGACAGCTAATCTATGGCTACACCTTC,CASSDGQLIYGYTF
TRBJ2-2,TRBV29-1,.,.,TGCAGCGTTGCGGGGGGCCTCACCGGGGAGCTGTTTTTT,CSVAGGLTGELFF
TRBJ2-1,TRBV11-2,many,.,TGTGCCAGCAGCCATGACTCGATTGAGCAGTTCTTC,CASSHDSIEQFF
TRBJ1-5,TRBV5-8,.,.,TGTGCCAGCAGCTTGGGCCCCAGCAGGCAGCCCCAGCATTTT,CASSLGPSRQPQHF
TRBJ2-1,TRBV18,many,TRBD2,TGTGCCAGCTCACGAGGACTAGCGGGGGACAATGAGCAGTTCTTC,CASSRGLAGDNEQFF
TRBJ1-3,TRBV3-1,many,.,TGTGCCAGCAGCCAAGTCAGACTGATCTCTGGAAACACCATATATTTT,CASSQVRLISGNTIYF
TRBJ1-1,TRBV7-9,few,TRBD1,TGTGCCAGCAGCCCCGGACAGGGGAGTTGGTACACTGAAGCTTTCTTT,CASSPGQGSWYTEAFF
TRBJ2-1,TRBV5-4,many,.,TGTGCCAGCAGCTTGGCCGTGAATGAGCAGTTCTTC,CASSLAVNEQFF